One sample yielded the 14 T cell receptor beta chains listed below, sequenced in a study of blood T cells in healthy people across ages. A second PCR, run for about 7 to 11 cycles, used a sample-barcoded 5' primer plus a J-beta primer mix. A single record per CDR3 protein comes from TCRdb applying MiXCR to the 5' RACE reads. The data show some 1.4 million distinct CDR3 sequences, with 42% seen just once and 6.5% to 10% held by the top ten. The material sequenced was blood. All receptors come from a woman younger than 35 in good health.

This clonotype came up a few times. The CDR3 DNA sequence: TGTGCTAGTGGTCACTCTGGGGCCAACGTCCTGACTTTC. It encodes CASGHSGANVLTF. V usage is TRBV12-5 and J usage is TRBJ2-6; D is unresolved. The V gene's germline CDR1 is LGHNT and CDR2 FRNRAP. The germline V and J ends were trimmed by 5 bases and 0 bases, with 2 bases remaining between them. The CDR3 has 13 amino acids. Filled out from reference TRBV12-5 and TRBJ2-6, the complete variable domain reads DARVTQTPRHKVTEMGQEVTMRCQPILGHNTVFWYRQTMMQGLELLAYFRNRAPLDDSGMPKDRFSAEMPDATLATLKIQPSEPRDSAVYFCASGHSGANVLTFGAGSRLTVL.

The chain joins TRBV6-1 to TRBJ2-1; the match to TRBD2 covers 7 bases. There are 14 residues in the CDR3. Germline CDR1 MNHNS, CDR2 SASEGT. The ends lost 7 bases at V and 8 bases at J; junction bases unmatched: 11. The CDR3 DNA is TGTGCCAGCACCCCAGCGGGACGTCGCGATGAGCAGTTCTTC. Its protein is CASTPAGRRDEQFF.

This clonotype was seen a few times. This sequence joins TRBV5-1 and TRBJ2-3; TRBD2 matches 8 bases. This CDR3 region has 14 residues. Germline V gene lookup returns CDR1 SGHRS and CDR2 YFSETQ. Trimming at V came to 1 base and at J to 8 bases, leaving 6 bases not matched to a gene. CDR3 nucleotides: TGCGCCAGCAGCTTGCCGGGGACTAGACCTACGCAGTATTTT. This gives the protein CASSLPGTRPTQYF.

This clonotype was observed at least ten times. The chain uses TRBV7-8 and TRBJ1-2; D is uncertain. The CDR3 has 17 residues. V lost 1 base and J 0 bases, leaving 15 bases between the germline ends. Germline CDR1 and CDR2: SGHVS and FQNEAQ. DNA of the CDR3: TGTGCCAGCAGCTTAGAGGGTGGCAGGACTTCTAACTATGGCTACACCTTC. Protein sequence: CASSLEGGRTSNYGYTF.

J is TRBJ2-7 and V is TRBV20-1, with a tentative D call TRBD2 (7 bases). Trimming pared 2 bases from V and 7 bases from J, leaving 18 bases between. CDR1 and CDR2 from the germline V gene are DFQATT and SNEGSKA (reference sequence). This CDR3 is 14 amino acids long. The CDR3 nucleotides read TGCAGTGCTAGAATGGTGGGAGGGGGGAGAGAGCAGTACTTC. Translation gives CSARMVGGGREQYF.

This clonotype has just a few counts. This rearrangement joins TRBV6-5 to TRBJ2-7; 10 positions agree with TRBD1. This CDR3 region has 16 residues. The germline gives CDR1 MNHEY, CDR2 SVGAGI. Trimming removed 6 bases from V and 2 bases from J; junction bases left unmatched: 10. This CDR3 reads CASSPSTGGITYEQYF. In DNA, the CDR3 is TGTGCCAGCAGCCCATCGACAGGGGGCATCACCTACGAGCAGTACTTC.

This clonotype was observed a single time. J is TRBJ2-4 and V is TRBV2, with D possibly being TRBD2 (6 bases). The germline V gene has CDR1 SNHLY and CDR2 FYNNEI. This CDR3 is 18 amino acids long. Trimming left V 0 bases short and J 1 base short, with 16 bases between. The CDR3 spells CASSEARWGDLAKNIQYF. Written as DNA, the CDR3 is TGTGCCAGCAGTGAAGCGCGGTGGGGGGACCTTGCCAAAAACATTCAGTACTTC.

The rearrangement links TRBV30 to TRBJ2-4; D is ambiguous. CDR1 and CDR2 (germline): GTSNPN, SVGIG (reference sequence). The CDR3 runs 14 residues. V was cut by 4 bases and J by 0 bases, with 10 bases left in between. CDR3: CAWMTHLAKNIQYF. CDR3 nucleotide sequence: TGTGCCTGGATGACCCACTTAGCCAAAAACATTCAGTACTTC.

This clonotype was observed a few times. V usage is TRBV6-2 or TRBV6-3 and J usage is TRBJ1-2, with a possible D match to TRBD1 (6 bases). The CDR3 covers 13 residues. V shed 7 bases and J shed 4 bases, with 13 bases lying between them. Germline V gene sequence: CDR1 MNHEY, CDR2 SVGEGT. The CDR3 DNA reads as TGTGCCAGCAAGGGTGGACAGACCTATGGCTACACCTTC. Translating gives CASKGGQTYGYTF.

In this sample, this clonotype turned up a few times. The V call is TRBV25-1, the J call TRBJ2-3, with TRBD2 as a possible D gene (5 bases). V was shortened by 10 bases and J by 0 bases, with 11 bases between the two germline ends. The CDR3 sequence is 13 residues long. The germline gives CDR1 MGHDK, CDR2 SYGVNS. Written as DNA, the CDR3 is TGTGCCACCCGGCCTAGCAGCACAGATACGCAGTATTTT. Translation gives CATRPSSTDTQYF.

The chain has TRBV3-1 and TRBJ2-3; D remains unclear. This CDR3 is 13 amino acids long. Deletions cut 4 bases from V and 5 bases from J, with 10 bases between. Germline CDR1 reads LGHDT; CDR2 reads YNNKEL (reference sequence). The CDR3 nucleotides are TGTGCCAGCAGCCGAAAGGGTAAAGATACGCAGTATTTT. It is translated as CASSRKGKDTQYF.

This clonotype was seen more than once but under ten times. This chain joins TRBV6-6 and TRBJ2-1, with unresolved D. V gave up 8 bases and J gave up 4 bases, with 12 bases separating them. The germline V gene has CDR1 MNHNY and CDR2 SVGAGI (reference sequence). The CDR3 loop spans 13 amino acids. The CDR3 sequence: CASYGHTYNEQFF. CDR3 in DNA: TGTGCCAGCTACGGCCACACATACAATGAGCAGTTCTTC.

This chain uses TRBV15 with TRBJ2-5; 7 nucleotides agree with TRBD1. Germline V gene sequence: CDR1 LNHNV, CDR2 YYDKDF (reference sequence). V shed 5 bases and J 11 bases; nucleotides not matched to a gene: 17. This CDR3 region has 15 residues. The CDR3 loop reads CATSRGKGARDEQYF. In nucleotides, the CDR3 is TGTGCCACCAGCCGAGGAAAGGGGGCGAGGGATGAGCAGTACTTC.

This clonotype has more than one count but fewer than ten. V usage is TRBV21-1 and J usage is TRBJ2-7; whether TRBD2, the table's D call, matches the DNA was not checked. TRBV21-1 is a listed pseudogene. This CDR3 comprises 15 residues. CDR3 in amino acids: CASSARRDFSYEQYF. The CDR3 nucleotides read TGTGCCAGCAGCGCCCGCCGGGACTTCTCCTACGAGCAGTACTTC.